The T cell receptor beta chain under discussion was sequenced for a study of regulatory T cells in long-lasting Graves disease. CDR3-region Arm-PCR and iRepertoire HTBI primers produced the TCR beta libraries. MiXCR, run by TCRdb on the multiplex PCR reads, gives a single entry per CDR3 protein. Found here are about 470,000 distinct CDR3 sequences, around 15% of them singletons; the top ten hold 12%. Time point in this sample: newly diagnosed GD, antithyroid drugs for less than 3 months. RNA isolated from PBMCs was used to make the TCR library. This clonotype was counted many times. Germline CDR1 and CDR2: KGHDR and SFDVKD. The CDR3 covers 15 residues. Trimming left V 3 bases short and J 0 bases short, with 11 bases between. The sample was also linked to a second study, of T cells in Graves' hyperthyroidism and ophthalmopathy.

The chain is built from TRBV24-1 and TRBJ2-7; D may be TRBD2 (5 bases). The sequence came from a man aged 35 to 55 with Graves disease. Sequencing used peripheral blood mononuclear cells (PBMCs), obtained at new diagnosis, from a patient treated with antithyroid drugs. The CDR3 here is CATSDEGPHSYEQYF. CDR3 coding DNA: TGTGCCACCAGTGATGAGGGTCCTCACTCCTACGAGCAGTACTTC.